The 25 T cell receptor beta chains listed next were all sequenced from one sample in a study of response to subunit inactivated influenza vaccine. TCRdb ran MiXCR on the RT-PCR reads and lists one entry per CDR3 protein. The sample lists hundreds of thousands of distinct CDR3 sequences, around 15% occurring once. The specimen comprised PBMCs from blood, sampled 14 to 15 days before vaccination. These receptors originate from a man aged 45-65 years who received an inactivated influenza vaccine.

This clonotype was detected many times. This chain joins TRBV7-2 and TRBJ2-1; D perhaps matches TRBD2 (6 bases). Trimming removed 3 bases from V and 0 bases from J, with 9 bases in between. The germline gives CDR1 SGHTA, CDR2 FQGNSA. The CDR3 is made up of 15 amino acids. CDR3 sequence reads: CASSLEGSSYNEQFF. CDR3 in DNA: TGTGCCAGCAGCTTGGAGGGGAGCTCCTACAATGAGCAGTTCTTC.

Points on this clonotype: A junction end diverges from the germline sequence, so it may reflect a read error. The rearrangement uses TRBV19 and TRBJ1-5; tentative D call: TRBD1 (6 bases). The CDR3 loop spans 14 amino acids. Germline CDR1 is LNHDA and CDR2 is SQIVND (reference sequence). The DNA of the CDR3 is TGTGCCAGTAGAATAGGGGGAGGCAATCAGCCCCAGCATTTT. This gives the protein CASRIGGGNQPQHF. Drawing the rest from reference TRBV19 and TRBJ1-5, the complete variable domain is DGGITQSPKYLFRKEGQNVTLSCEQNLNHDAMYWYRQDPGQGLRLIYYSQIVNDFQKGDIAEGYSVSREKKESFPLTVTSAQKNPTAFYLCASRIGGGNQPQHFGDGTRLSIL.

The rearrangement links TRBV7-7 to TRBJ2-5, with 8 nucleotides matching TRBD2. V was clipped by 3 bases and J by 5 bases; unmatched bases: 5. Germline loops: CDR1 SSHAT, CDR2 FNYEAQ (reference sequence). The CDR3 loop spans 14 amino acids. The CDR3 nucleotides read TGTGCCAGCAGCTTGGGCGGGAGGAGCGAGACCCAGTACTTC. The encoded protein is CASSLGGRSETQYF.

There are a few counts of this clonotype. V gene TRBV5-1 combines with J gene TRBJ2-5; 10 bases map to TRBD2. J was trimmed by 5 bases and V by 0 bases; bases with no gene match: 1. This CDR3 is 14 amino acids long. CDR1 and CDR2 (germline): SGHRS, YFSETQ. The CDR3 DNA is TGCGCCAGCAGCTTGGCTAGCGGGAGTGAGACCCAGTACTTC. As protein: CASSLASGSETQYF.

V usage is TRBV4-2 and J usage is TRBJ2-1; the D call may be TRBD1 or TRBD2 (7 bases each). CDR1 is LGHNA and CDR2 is YNFKEQ in the germline V gene. The CDR3 length is 15 residues. Deletions cut 4 bases from V and 5 bases from J, with 15 bases between. Here the CDR3 reads CASSPARGGNNEQFF. The CDR3, as DNA: TGTGCCAGCAGCCCCGCCAGGGGGGGTAACAATGAGCAGTTCTTC.

The V and J genes are TRBV5-1 and TRBJ2-7; 8 positions agree with TRBD1. CDR3 length equals 15 residues. Germline V gene lookup returns CDR1 SGHRS and CDR2 YFSETQ. V shed 4 bases, J shed 3 bases, and the junction held 9 bases outside the gene matches. CDR3 DNA sequence: TGCGCCAGCAGCCCGAGGACAGGGAGTCTCTACGAGCAGTACTTC. Its translation: CASSPRTGSLYEQYF.

This clonotype has a count of ten or more. The chain has TRBV3-1 and TRBJ2-1; 10 bases agree with TRBD1. V trimming: 0 bases; J trimming: 7 bases; junction bases outside the gene matches: 12. This CDR3 is 18 amino acids long. The germline gives CDR1 LGHDT, CDR2 YNNKEL (reference sequence). The CDR3 loop is CASSQEFPGTGVVNEQFF. For the CDR3, the DNA is TGTGCCAGCAGCCAAGAATTCCCCGGGACAGGGGTGGTTAATGAGCAGTTCTTC.

The chain recombines TRBV24-1 with TRBJ2-7; weak D call: TRBD1 (6 bases). The germline V and J ends were trimmed by 0 bases and 3 bases, with 17 bases remaining between them. The length of the CDR3 is 17 residues. The germline V gene encodes CDR1 KGHDR and CDR2 SFDVKD. The CDR3 is CATSDLLPGTSHYEQYF. DNA for the CDR3: TGTGCCACCAGTGATTTGCTTCCAGGGACATCTCACTACGAGCAGTACTTC.

This clonotype was seen only once. The chain uses TRBV5-6 and TRBJ2-1; 7 bases match TRBD2. The length of the CDR3 is 16 residues. V trimming: 0 bases; J trimming: 8 bases; junction bases outside the gene matches: 11. CDR1 and CDR2 from the germline V gene are SGHDT and YYEEEE. The CDR3 nucleotides read TGTGCCAGCAGCTTGGGATGGACTAGATGGGCCCATGAGCAGTTCTTC. Encoded protein: CASSLGWTRWAHEQFF.

The chain joins TRBV6-2 or TRBV6-3 to TRBJ2-7; D possibly matches TRBD1 or TRBD2 (5 bases each). Per germline, CDR1 MNHEY and CDR2 SVGEGT. Deletions cut 2 bases from V and 12 bases from J, with 11 bases between. CDR3 size: 11 residues. CDR3 coding DNA: TGTGCCAGCAGTTACCACGGGGCGCCGTACTTC. Its translation: CASSYHGAPYF.

This clonotype appeared many times. The rearrangement uses TRBV10-3 and TRBJ2-5; D is possibly TRBD1 (5 bases). Germline CDR1 is ENHRY and CDR2 is SYGVKD. V lost 3 bases and J 5 bases, leaving 10 bases between the germline ends. This CDR3 spans 13 amino acids. The chain's CDR3 is CAISDQGAETQYF. Written as DNA, the CDR3 is TGTGCCATCAGTGATCAAGGGGCTGAGACCCAGTACTTC.

At least ten counts were recorded for this clonotype. J is TRBJ2-3 and V is TRBV29-1, with a tentative D call TRBD1 (5 bases). Trimming pared 3 bases from V and 0 bases from J, leaving 7 bases between. Germline V CDR1 and CDR2: SQVTM, ANQGSEA. CDR3 length: 13 residues. The CDR3 here is CSVDRASTDTQYF. The CDR3 region has the DNA TGCAGCGTTGACAGGGCTAGCACAGATACGCAGTATTTT.

This clonotype has just a few counts. The chain couples TRBV27 to TRBJ1-5; D perhaps matches TRBD1 (6 bases). The CDR3 loop spans 14 amino acids. Germline V gives CDR1 MNHEY, CDR2 SMNVEV (reference sequence). V was shortened by 3 bases and J by 5 bases, with 11 bases between the two germline ends. CDR3 in amino acids: CASSFAGEDQPQHF. CDR3 nucleotides: TGTGCCAGCAGTTTCGCAGGGGAGGATCAGCCCCAGCATTTT.

The V gene is TRBV11-3, the J gene TRBJ2-5; 12 bases match TRBD2. The CDR3 sequence is 17 residues long. CDR1 and CDR2 from the germline V gene are SGHNT and YENEEA. The junction had 10 bases not matched to a gene; V was cut back by 5 bases and J by 3 bases. The CDR3 region is CASSPTGLAGMEETQYF. CDR3 nucleotides: TGTGCCAGCAGCCCAACCGGACTAGCGGGGATGGAAGAGACCCAGTACTTC.

This clonotype has more than one count but fewer than ten. This chain links TRBV12-3 or TRBV12-4 with TRBJ1-5, with 7 nucleotides matching TRBD1. The CDR3 is 14 amino acids. V was pared by 1 base and J by 6 bases, with 3 bases of the junction left unmatched. CDR3 loop: CASSLEGALQPQHF. CDR3 in DNA: TGTGCCAGCAGTTTAGAGGGGGCGCTTCAGCCCCAGCATTTT.

The V call is TRBV7-2, the J call TRBJ2-3, with TRBD1 matching 9 bases. The length of the CDR3 is 15 residues. CDR1 is SGHTA, CDR2 FQGNSA, per germline. V lost 5 bases and J lost 2; bases outside the gene matches: 5. For the CDR3, the DNA is TGTGCCAGCAGCCGGGACAGGGATTACACAGATACGCAGTATTTT. It specifies CASSRDRDYTDTQYF.

Note on this clonotype: A much larger clone lies one base from this, so it may be a read error. The genes are TRBV3-1 and TRBJ2-5; 7 bases agree with TRBD2. Germline V lookup: CDR1 LGHDT, CDR2 YNNKEL (reference sequence). Trimming removed 2 bases from V and 2 bases from J; junction bases left unmatched: 14. CDR3 length: 18 residues. The CDR3: CASSQLGLLAAIQETQYF. In nucleotides, the CDR3 is TGTGCCAGCAGCCAACTGGGGCTCCTAGCGGCTATACAAGAGACCCAGTACTTC.

The genes are TRBV10-3 and TRBJ2-2, with 8 bases matching TRBD2. In germline, CDR1 is ENHRY, CDR2 SYGVKD. The trim removed 0 bases at V and 6 bases at J, leaving 3 bases unmatched. This CDR3 spans 15 amino acids. The CDR3 coding sequence is TGTGCCATCAGTGAGTCCCCAGCGGGAGCCGGGGAGCTGTTTTTT. Amino acid sequence: CAISESPAGAGELFF.

This clonotype was observed a few times. The CDR3 sequence is CSVLRDKSYEQYF. Written as DNA, the CDR3 is TGCAGCGTTCTCCGGGACAAGTCCTACGAGCAGTACTTC. The chain couples TRBV29-1 to TRBJ2-7, with a possible D match to TRBD1 (6 bases). This CDR3 spans 13 amino acids. The ends were cut back, 5 bases at V and 1 base at J, with 12 bases in the middle. Germline loops: CDR1 SQVTM, CDR2 ANQGSEA.

This clonotype has a count of ten or more. This chain links TRBV24-1 with TRBJ1-1, with D unresolved. The CDR3 has 14 residues. CDR1 KGHDR and CDR2 SFDVKD come from the germline V gene. Deletions cut 5 bases from V and 1 base from J, with 10 bases between. DNA of the CDR3: TGTGCCACCAGTGGGACGGGAGGGAACACTGAAGCTTTCTTT. Encoded protein: CATSGTGGNTEAFF.

This clonotype came up many times. The chain joins TRBV29-1 to TRBJ2-5; 8 bases align to TRBD2. Germline V CDR1 and CDR2: SQVTM, ANQGSEA. CDR3 length equals 14 residues. V lost 7 bases to trimming and J lost 2 bases; unmatched junction nucleotides: 9. The CDR3, as DNA: TGCAGCGCCGGGGGGGCAGTACCTCAAGAGACCCAGTACTTC. Protein: CSAGGAVPQETQYF.

This clonotype showed up just a few times. The V call is TRBV12-3 or TRBV12-4, the J call TRBJ1-5; D call uncertain. Trimming left V 5 bases short and J 3 bases short, with 8 bases between. This CDR3 region has 13 residues. The CDR3 region is CASSRAFNQPQHF. CDR3 DNA sequence: TGTGCCAGCAGTCGGGCCTTCAATCAGCCCCAGCATTTT.

The sample holds a few counts of this clonotype. The chain employs TRBV6-1 and TRBJ1-1; no clear D gene. V shed 3 bases and J shed 4 bases, with 12 bases lying between them. The CDR3 has 14 residues. CDR1 MNHNS and CDR2 SASEGT come from the germline V gene. This CDR3 is CASSDNSQATEAFF. DNA for the CDR3: TGTGCCAGCAGTGATAACAGTCAGGCCACTGAAGCTTTCTTT.

The chain links TRBV5-1 to TRBJ2-5, with TRBD2 identical over 12 bases. The CDR3 covers 19 residues. With V trimmed by 0 bases and J by 5 bases, 14 bases remained unmatched. The germline CDR1 and CDR2 sequences are SGHRS and YFSETQ. As DNA, the CDR3 is TGCGCCAGCAGCTTGGTCAGGACTAGCGGGAATTTTAGGGTGGAGACCCAGTACTTC. This translates into CASSLVRTSGNFRVETQYF.

The chain carries TRBV7-2 and TRBJ2-1; 9 bases align to TRBD2. This CDR3 contains 15 residues. Per germline, CDR1 SGHTA and CDR2 FQGNSA. The V gene end was trimmed by 8 bases and the J gene end by 4 bases; junction bases not matched to a gene: 9. CDR3 sequence reads: CASDWELAGYNEQFF. DNA for the CDR3: TGTGCCAGCGACTGGGAACTAGCGGGTTACAATGAGCAGTTCTTC.